The 29 T cell receptor beta chains below all came from one sample that was sequenced in a study of blood T cell repertoires in COVID-19. Some clones are missing from TCRdb's copy, which holds only in-frame ones; the method was immunoSEQ multiplex PCR. The sample consists of approximately 200,000 clones, 70% to 90% of them appearing once. The specimen was peripheral blood. The receptors come from a woman in her thirties with acute or convalescent COVID-19.

This rearrangement joins TRBV21-1 to TRBJ2-7; the D call of TRBD2 is as the table states it, not checked on the DNA. TRBV21-1 is given as a pseudogene. The CDR3 length is 14 residues. CDR3 in amino acids: CASDTAGGDYEQYF. Written as DNA, the CDR3 is TGTGCCAGTGATACAGCGGGAGGAGACTACGAGCAGTACTTC.

The chain uses TRBV7-2 and TRBJ1-2; no reliable D call. Germline values: CDR1 SGHTA, CDR2 FQGNSA. CDR3 length: 15 amino acids. V lost 5 bases and J 8 bases, leaving 21 bases between the germline ends. The CDR3 nucleotides read TGTGCCAGCAGCCCCCAAAATACCAGAATGTTGGGCTACACCTTC. This gives the protein CASSPQNTRMLGYTF.

The chain combines TRBV11-3 with TRBJ2-1, with D maybe TRBD2 (6 bases). This CDR3 spans 15 amino acids. The germline V gene encodes CDR1 SGHNT and CDR2 YENEEA. Trimming removed 3 bases from V and 7 bases from J, with 16 bases in between. CDR3 residues: CASSLEGTLKNEQFF. The CDR3 coding sequence is TGTGCCAGCAGCTTGGAGGGGACGCTAAAAAATGAGCAGTTCTTC.

V and J are TRBV5-1 and TRBJ2-1; 11 bases line up with TRBD2. Looked up from germline, CDR1 is SGHRS and CDR2 is YFSETQ. This CDR3 is 16 amino acids long. The ends lost 5 bases at V and 3 bases at J; junction bases unmatched: 7. The CDR3 region is CASRPTSGEFYNEQFF. In DNA form, the CDR3 reads TGCGCCAGCAGACCGACTAGCGGGGAGTTCTACAATGAGCAGTTCTTC. The variable domain in full, with the rest retrieved from reference TRBV5-1 and TRBJ2-1, is KAGVTQTPRYLIKTRGQQVTLSCSPISGHRSVSWYQQTPGQGLQFLFEYFSETQRNKGNFPGRFSGRQFSNSRSEMNVSTLELGDSALYLCASRPTSGEFYNEQFFGPGTRLTVL.

This rearrangement joins TRBV6-5 to TRBJ1-2; D remains unclear. Germline CDR1 MNHEY, CDR2 SVGAGI. The CDR3 spans 12 residues. V was trimmed by 8 bases and J by 4 bases, leaving 11 bases between them. CDR3 nucleotides: TGTGCCAGCTCCCGTGCCAGCTATGGCTACACCTTC. Protein: CASSRASYGYTF.

This clone is a singleton in its sample. The chain recombines TRBV28 with TRBJ1-1; D may be TRBD1 (5 bases). The CDR3 spans 13 residues. V dropped 7 bases and J dropped 4 bases, with 13 bases sitting between them. Germline loops: CDR1 MDHEN, CDR2 SYDVKM. CDR3 sequence (DNA): TGTGCCAGCATGTGGGTCAGGGCCACTGAAGCTTTCTTT. This encodes CASMWVRATEAFF. The full variable domain, completed using reference TRBV28 and TRBJ1-1, is DVKVTQSSRYLVKRTGEKVFLECVQDMDHENMFWYRQDPGLGLRLIYFSYDVKMKEKGDIPEGYSVSREKKERFSLILESASTNQTSMYLCASMWVRATEAFFGQGTRLTVV.

The chain uses TRBV5-1 and TRBJ2-5; 9 positions agree with TRBD2. The CDR3 length is 14 residues. Germline CDR1 SGHRS, CDR2 YFSETQ. V shed 4 bases and J 2 bases; nucleotides not matched to a gene: 3. The CDR3 DNA follows: TGCGCCAGCAGCGATCTAGCGGGACAAGAGACCCAGTACTTC. Protein: CASSDLAGQETQYF.

This chain uses TRBV9 with TRBJ2-5, with D unclear. This CDR3 spans 13 amino acids. V was pared by 0 bases and J by 5 bases, with 8 bases between. Germline V gene sequence: CDR1 SGDLS, CDR2 YYNGEE. This CDR3 reads CASSVAGSETQYF. For the CDR3, the DNA is TGTGCCAGCAGCGTAGCCGGGTCGGAGACCCAGTACTTC.

V usage is TRBV4-1 and J usage is TRBJ2-3; TRBD2 aligns across 8 bases. CDR1 and CDR2 (germline): MGHRA, YSYEKL. The J segment lost 6 bases and the V segment lost 6 bases, leaving 5 bases of the junction unmatched. This CDR3 has 13 residues. The CDR3 nucleotides are TGCGCCAGCAGGCTAGCGGGCTCGGATACGCAGTATTTT. This gives the protein CASRLAGSDTQYF.

The gene calls are TRBV27 and TRBJ1-1; D is undetermined. The CDR3 totals 14 residues. V lost 4 bases and J 0 bases, leaving 9 bases between the germline ends. Germline CDR1 reads MNHEY; CDR2 reads SMNVEV (reference sequence). The DNA for the CDR3 is TGTGCCAGCAGTTACACCATTATGAACACTGAAGCTTTCTTT. Its translation is CASSYTIMNTEAFF.

The chain joins TRBV2 to TRBJ2-2, with D perhaps TRBD2 (6 bases). From germline, CDR1 is SNHLY and CDR2 FYNNEI. The V end lost 8 bases, the J end lost 6 bases, and 16 bases lay between the germline ends. CDR3 size: 14 residues. The CDR3 spells CASGTRGFAGELFF. The CDR3 DNA follows: TGTGCCAGCGGGACTCGGGGTTTCGCCGGGGAGCTGTTTTTT.

This clone was picked up a small number of times. This rearrangement joins TRBV6-5 to TRBJ1-6; 7 bases line up with TRBD1. CDR3 length equals 11 residues. In germline, CDR1 is MNHEY, CDR2 SVGAGI. V was clipped by 4 bases and J by 17 bases; unmatched bases: 5. CDR3 protein: CASSSQGQVHF. As DNA, the CDR3 is TGTGCCAGCAGTTCACAAGGACAGGTCCACTTT.

The chain is built from TRBV6-5 and TRBJ1-1; D is undetermined. With 6 bases removed from V and 10 bases from J, the gap between germline ends came to 15 bases. The CDR3 runs to 12 residues. Germline CDR1 and CDR2: MNHEY and SVGAGI. The CDR3 here is CASRDPSRGAFF. DNA for the CDR3: TGTGCCAGCAGAGACCCCTCGCGGGGAGCTTTCTTT.

V is TRBV27 and J is TRBJ2-5, with a weak D call TRBD2 (5 bases). The CDR3 consists of 15 residues. V gave up 6 bases and J gave up 0 bases, with 14 bases separating them. CDR1 is MNHEY and CDR2 is SMNVEV in the germline V gene (reference sequence). Here the CDR3 reads CASSPEGWHQETQYF. The CDR3, as DNA: TGTGCCAGCAGCCCAGAGGGTTGGCACCAAGAGACCCAGTACTTC.

This clone was detected once. This chain joins TRBV7-9 and TRBJ1-6; D not resolved. Germline lookup yields CDR1 SEHNR and CDR2 FQNEAQ (reference sequence). V was pared by 6 bases and J by 7 bases, with 13 bases between. There are 14 residues in the CDR3. The CDR3 reads CASSQPGSNSPLHF. The CDR3 DNA reads as TGTGCCAGCAGTCAACCGGGTTCGAATTCACCCCTCCACTTT. The variable domain in full, completed from reference TRBV7-9 and TRBJ1-6, reads DTGVSQNPRHKITKRGQNVTFRCDPISEHNRLYWYRQTLGQGPEFLTYFQNEAQLEKSRLLSDRFSAERPKGSFSTLEIQRTEQGDSAMYLCASSQPGSNSPLHFGNGTRLTVT.

The chain couples TRBV5-4 to TRBJ2-3; D unresolved. Between the trimmed V and J ends, which lost 3 bases and 0 bases, there was a span of 11 bases. This CDR3 is 15 amino acids long. Germline V CDR1 and CDR2: SGHNT, YYREEE (reference sequence). The CDR3 bases are TGTGCCAGCAGCTCACTTAAGCCGAGCACAGATACGCAGTATTTT. Its translation: CASSSLKPSTDTQYF.

The CDR3 DNA follows: TGTGCCAGCAGCGTATCCGGGACATCAAATCAGCCCCAGCATTTT. Amino acids: CASSVSGTSNQPQHF. The chain employs TRBV9 and TRBJ1-5; D might be TRBD1 (6 bases). CDR3 length: 15 residues. Looked up from germline, CDR1 is SGDLS and CDR2 is YYNGEE. V shed 1 base and J shed 4 bases, with 12 bases lying between them.

The CDR3 coding sequence is TGTGCCAGCAGCCCTCGAACAGGGGCCAGAGGGGAGACCCAGTACTTC. Amino acid sequence: CASSPRTGARGETQYF. V and J are TRBV7-6 and TRBJ2-5; TRBD1 agrees at 7 bases. CDR3 length: 16 residues. Germline V lookup: CDR1 SGHVS, CDR2 FNYEAQ. Losses at the gene ends were 5 bases for V and 5 bases for J; bases not matched to a gene: 14.

V usage is TRBV25-1 and J usage is TRBJ2-5; a weak D match, TRBD1 (5 bases). Germline V gene sequence: CDR1 MGHDK, CDR2 SYGVNS. CDR3 length equals 15 residues. Trimming took 0 bases from V and 7 from J, leaving 15 bases between them. Here the CDR3 DNA reads TGTGCCAGCAGTGAATATCAAGCTCACCAGGGGACCCAGTACTTC. This encodes CASSEYQAHQGTQYF.

The genes are TRBV2 and TRBJ2-1; D is perhaps TRBD1 (5 bases). The CDR3 is made up of 15 amino acids. The V end lost 6 bases, the J end lost 2 bases, and 14 bases lay between the germline ends. Germline CDR1 SNHLY, CDR2 FYNNEI. In DNA form, the CDR3 reads TGTGCCAGCAGCGACCAAAGGACAACCTACAATGAGCAGTTCTTC. The encoded protein is CASSDQRTTYNEQFF.

The chain has TRBV5-6 and TRBJ2-3; 8 positions agree with TRBD2. The length of the CDR3 is 12 residues. CDR1 and CDR2 from the germline V gene are SGHDT and YYEEEE. V gave up 6 bases and J gave up 15 bases; unmatched junction bases: 12. CDR3 in amino acids: CASNLVGTREYF. The DNA of the CDR3 is TGTGCCAGCAACCTAGTGGGGACTAGGGAATATTTT.

This clone was detected only once. The chain recombines TRBV6-5 with TRBJ2-7, with D tentatively TRBD2 (6 bases). The CDR3 consists of 15 residues. Germline V gene lookup returns CDR1 MNHEY and CDR2 SVGAGI. The germline V and J ends were trimmed by 4 bases and 4 bases, with 17 bases remaining between them. CDR3 coding DNA: TGTGCCAGCAGTTCTGGCGGGAAGGGTAATTACGAGCAGTACTTC. Protein sequence: CASSSGGKGNYEQYF.

The V and J genes are TRBV27 and TRBJ2-3, with TRBD1 matching over 8 bases. Germline CDR1 and CDR2: MNHEY and SMNVEV (reference sequence). There are 16 residues in the CDR3. V lost 6 bases and J lost 4; bases outside the gene matches: 12. The CDR3 reads CASSAQGAPGADTQYF. CDR3 coding DNA: TGTGCCAGCAGCGCGCAGGGGGCTCCAGGGGCAGATACGCAGTATTTT.

This clone was observed once. The rearrangement uses TRBV19 and TRBJ2-2; weak D call: TRBD1 (7 bases). Trimming removed 5 bases at V and 3 bases at J, with 16 bases between. The CDR3 has 16 residues. Germline values: CDR1 LNHDA, CDR2 SQIVND (reference sequence). The CDR3 protein is CASSVSGGLDTGELFF. CDR3 in DNA: TGTGCCAGTAGTGTCTCAGGGGGACTGGACACCGGGGAGCTGTTTTTT.

This clone has a single count. The genes are TRBV7-9 and TRBJ2-7; 8 nucleotides align to TRBD1. Unmatched junction bases numbered 8, after V lost 2 bases and J lost 5 bases. From germline, CDR1 is SEHNR and CDR2 FQNEAQ (reference sequence). The CDR3 is made up of 15 amino acids. CDR3 nucleotide sequence: TGTGCCAGCAGCTTATTTGGACAGGGCGGGAACGAGCAGTACTTC. This translates into CASSLFGQGGNEQYF.

This sequence joins TRBV19 and TRBJ2-1; TRBD2 matches at 8 bases. CDR1 is LNHDA, CDR2 SQIVND, per germline (reference sequence). The CDR3 loop spans 16 amino acids. The V and J ends lost 0 bases and 9 bases, in that order; junction bases with no gene match: 10. CDR3 DNA sequence: TGTGCCAGTAGTATAGATCGGGGGGGGGCTCGACGTGAGCAGTTCTTC. Protein: CASSIDRGGARREQFF.

J is TRBJ2-7 and V is TRBV11-2, with D perhaps TRBD1 (6 bases). V dropped 2 bases and J dropped 8 bases, with 16 bases sitting between them. This CDR3 contains 14 residues. The V gene's germline CDR1 is SGHAT and CDR2 FQNNGV. The CDR3 DNA reads as TGTGCCAGCAGCTTATTAGGCGGGCAGGGGAAGCAGTACTTC. Translating it yields CASSLLGGQGKQYF.

The rearrangement joins TRBV5-4 to TRBJ1-6; D gene ambiguous. Germline CDR1 reads SGHNT; CDR2 reads YYREEE (reference sequence). The CDR3 runs 15 residues. Deletions cut 1 base from V and 8 bases from J, with 13 bases between. The CDR3 is CASSLYSSEDSPLHF. The CDR3 region has the DNA TGTGCCAGCAGCTTGTACAGTTCGGAGGATTCACCCCTCCACTTT.

This chain joins TRBV5-1 and TRBJ2-5; D ambiguous. Germline V gives CDR1 SGHRS, CDR2 YFSETQ. Trimming took 7 bases from V and 1 from J, leaving 11 bases between them. There are 13 residues in the CDR3. CDR3 residues: CASAVVGQETQYF. The CDR3, as DNA: TGCGCCAGCGCGGTGGTGGGCCAAGAGACCCAGTACTTC.